This T cell receptor (beta chain) comes out of a study of cytomegalovirus exposure and HLA in healthy donors. CDR1 MNHNS and CDR2 SASEGT come from the germline V gene. V was pared by 1 base and J by 5 bases, with 5 bases between. This CDR3 has 12 amino acids. PCR used 60 Vbeta primers and 13 Jbeta primers. Here immunoSEQ multiplex PCR was the method, and the copy in TCRdb shows in-frame clones only, minus some. Its clone listing holds around 140,000 clones. The receptor was isolated from a woman aged 45-65 years in good health and CMV-seronegative. Sequencing used PBMCs. This chain connects TRBV6-1 to TRBJ2-5, with D unclear. For the CDR3, the DNA is TGTGCCAGCAGTGAAGATATGGAGACCCAGTACTTC. Residues: CASSEDMETQYF.